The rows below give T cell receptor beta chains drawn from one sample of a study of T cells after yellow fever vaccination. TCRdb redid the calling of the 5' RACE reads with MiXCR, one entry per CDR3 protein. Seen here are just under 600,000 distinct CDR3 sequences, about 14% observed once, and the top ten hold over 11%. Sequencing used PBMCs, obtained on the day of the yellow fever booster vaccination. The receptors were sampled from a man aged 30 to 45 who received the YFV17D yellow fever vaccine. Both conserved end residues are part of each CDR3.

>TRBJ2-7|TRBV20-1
CSADSSSEQYF
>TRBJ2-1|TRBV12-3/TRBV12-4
CASSLILAGVYNEQFF
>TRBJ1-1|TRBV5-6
CASSFPGMNTEAFF
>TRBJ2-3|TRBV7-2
CASSLEIAVRTDTQYF
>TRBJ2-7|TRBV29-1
CSVGLLGGLEYF
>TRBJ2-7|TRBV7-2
CASSFRYRDYEQYF
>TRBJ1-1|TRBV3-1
CASSRGQSPKAVF
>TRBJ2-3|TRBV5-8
CASSLGGVSDTQYF
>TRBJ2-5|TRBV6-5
CASSYGGTQYF
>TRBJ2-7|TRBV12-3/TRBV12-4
CASSLRQGGYEQYF
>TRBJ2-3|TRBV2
CASTQGGYTDTQYF
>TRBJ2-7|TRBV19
CASMSGSTWEQYF
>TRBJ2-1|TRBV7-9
CASSSLTSHLSNEQFF
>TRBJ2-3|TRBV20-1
CSARVDQESTDTQYF
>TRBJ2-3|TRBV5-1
CASSWREAEDTQYF
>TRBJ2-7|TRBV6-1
CASRLGTGGFYEQYF
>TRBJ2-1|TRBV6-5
CASSYGGEGTWNEQFF
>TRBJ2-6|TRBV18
CASSPPGYSGANVLTF
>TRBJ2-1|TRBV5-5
CASKGTQRYNEQFF
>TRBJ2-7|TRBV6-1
CASSESAGGAYEQYF
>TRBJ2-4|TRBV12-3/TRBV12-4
CASSFSGSGGNIQYF
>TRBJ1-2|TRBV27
CASSFVTGSYGYTF
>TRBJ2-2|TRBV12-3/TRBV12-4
CASSVTTLANTGELFF
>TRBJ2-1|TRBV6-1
CASRSFLAGGQPEQFF
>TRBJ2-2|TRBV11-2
CASSPPEGRLAGTYPGELFF
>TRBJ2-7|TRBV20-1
CSARALTSGSYEQYF
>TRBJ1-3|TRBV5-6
CASSFKPGQGASGNTIYF
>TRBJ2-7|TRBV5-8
CASSLGPRGDYEQYF
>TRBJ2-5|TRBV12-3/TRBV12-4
CASSTGDRGNVQTQYF
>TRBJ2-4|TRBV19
CASQDRWGNIQYF
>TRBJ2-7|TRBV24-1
CATQLAAGGEQYF
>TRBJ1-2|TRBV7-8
CASSLGGIGYTF
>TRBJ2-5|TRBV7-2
CASSTDYQETQYF
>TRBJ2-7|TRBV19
CASSPPSGTGEKQYF
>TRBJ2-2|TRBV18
CASSPKNTGELFF
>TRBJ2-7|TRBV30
CAWRHRDRGYPSYEQYF
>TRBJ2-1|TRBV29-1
CSVSGLAAYTNNEQFF
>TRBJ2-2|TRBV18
CASSPPSSGSHTGELFF
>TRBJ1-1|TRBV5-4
CASSLAGGGVEAFF
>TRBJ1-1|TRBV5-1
CASSQGLRTEAFF
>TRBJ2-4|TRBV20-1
CSARDGTGHHIQYF
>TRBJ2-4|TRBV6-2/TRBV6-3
CASSTTDPVRGIQYF
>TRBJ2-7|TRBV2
CASSEARGLSSYEQYF
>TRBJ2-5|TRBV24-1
CATSAHGGETQYF
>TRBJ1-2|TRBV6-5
CASSYSYRVSEGYTF
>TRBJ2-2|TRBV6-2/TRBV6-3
CASSHVWGDGAGELFF
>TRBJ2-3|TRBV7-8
CASSAGGPGDTQYF